Listed here are 6 T cell receptor beta chains from one sample, sequenced in a study of blood T cell repertoires in COVID-19 (dated by TCRdb to between 2020 and 2021). Libraries were made using the immunoSEQ multiplex PCR assay. Sourced from immuneACCESS, this table was stored by TCRdb with only in-frame sequences that have V and J called. A share of the clones is absent; for the studies checked, an unresolved V gene accounts for under half, and the remainder has no known explanation. The sample yields 300,000 or so clones; roughly 90% were counted once. Approximately 0.99% of the sample comes from the top ten. Material for sequencing was PBMCs or T cells enriched from blood (not recorded which). Every receptor here comes from a woman in her 30s who had recovered from COVID-19.

V gene TRBV7-2 combines with J gene TRBJ1-6, with D unresolved. Germline V CDR1 and CDR2: SGHTA, FQGNSA. V shed 2 bases and J shed 0 bases, with 5 bases lying between them. The CDR3 covers 15 residues. The CDR3, as DNA: TGTGCCAGCAGCTTATATAGCTCCTATAATTCACCCCTCCACTTT. Its protein product is CASSLYSSYNSPLHF.

The V call is TRBV28, the J call TRBJ1-5; no clear D gene. CDR1 and CDR2 from the germline V gene are MDHEN and SYDVKM. Trimming removed 3 bases at V and 4 bases at J, with 10 bases between. The CDR3 is 14 residues long. CDR3 sequence reads: CASSFKSGNQPQHF. In DNA form, the CDR3 reads TGTGCCAGCAGTTTTAAATCGGGGAATCAGCCCCAGCATTTT.

This rearrangement joins TRBV6-2 or TRBV6-3 to TRBJ1-5, with unresolved D. The CDR3 runs 17 residues. V was shortened by 5 bases and J by 4 bases, with 21 bases between the two germline ends. Looked up from germline, CDR1 is MNHEY and CDR2 is SVGEGT. This CDR3 reads CASSQRTGGLENQPQHF. The CDR3 region has the DNA TGTGCCAGCAGTCAACGGACGGGAGGGTTGGAGAATCAGCCCCAGCATTTT.

V usage is TRBV10-3 and J usage is TRBJ1-2, with D unclear. Germline V gives CDR1 ENHRY, CDR2 SYGVKD. Trimming shortened V by 0 bases and J by 0 bases, and 8 bases separated the two germline ends. This CDR3 has 15 amino acids. The CDR3 sequence: CAISESTRTNYGYTF. The CDR3 nucleotides read TGTGCCATCAGTGAGTCTACGAGAACTAACTATGGCTACACCTTC.

The rearrangement joins TRBV27 to TRBJ2-2, with 7 bases identical to TRBD2. Germline V gene sequence: CDR1 MNHEY, CDR2 SMNVEV (reference sequence). Trimming took 5 bases from V and 6 from J; bases not matched to a gene: 12. The CDR3 consists of 16 residues. CDR3 loop: CASSHRLAVSPGELFF. The CDR3 DNA is TGTGCCAGCAGTCACCGACTAGCAGTTTCCCCCGGGGAGCTGTTTTTT.

The V and J genes are TRBV4-2 and TRBJ2-5, with D tentatively TRBD2 (6 bases). V lost 4 bases and J 5 bases, leaving 14 bases between the germline ends. Germline V gives CDR1 LGHNA, CDR2 YNFKEQ. The CDR3 runs to 14 residues. DNA for the CDR3: TGTGCCAGCAGCCTCGGGACTGGCCTGGAGACCCAGTACTTC. The encoded protein is CASSLGTGLETQYF.